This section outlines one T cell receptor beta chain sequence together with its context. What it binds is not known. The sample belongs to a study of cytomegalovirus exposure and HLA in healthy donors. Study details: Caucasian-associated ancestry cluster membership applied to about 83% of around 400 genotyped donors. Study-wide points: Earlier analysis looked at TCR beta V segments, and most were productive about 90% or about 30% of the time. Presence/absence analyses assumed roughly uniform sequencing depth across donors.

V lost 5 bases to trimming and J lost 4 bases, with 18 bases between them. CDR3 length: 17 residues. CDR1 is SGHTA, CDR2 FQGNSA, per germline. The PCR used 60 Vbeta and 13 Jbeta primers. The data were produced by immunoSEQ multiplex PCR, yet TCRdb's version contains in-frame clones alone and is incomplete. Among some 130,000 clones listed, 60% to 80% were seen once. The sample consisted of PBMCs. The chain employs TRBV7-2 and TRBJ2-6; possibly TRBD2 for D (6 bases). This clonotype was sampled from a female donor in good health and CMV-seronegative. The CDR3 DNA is TGTGCCAGCAGCCTTAAAACGGGAGTGTCCGGGGCCAACGTCCTGACTTTC. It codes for CASSLKTGVSGANVLTF.